This is a list of T cell receptor beta chains from one sample in a study of blood T cell repertoires in COVID-19. Sequenced by immunoSEQ multiplex PCR; TCRdb stores in-frame clones only, minus some. This table has around 130,000 clones, 70% to 90% appearing once. Sequenced input: peripheral blood. These receptors originate from a human donor in a cohort sampled during active COVID-19. CDR3s include the opening cysteine and the closing phenylalanine or tryptophan. Each record gives: CDR3 length, clone size, D gene, V gene, J gene, CDR3 protein, CDR3 DNA. D genes are given only for firm matches. Rows may omit the clone size; those that give it use once, few, many or a size class.

cdr3_length: 12; clone_size: once; d_call: NA; v_call: TRBV9; j_call: TRBJ1-2; cdr3_aa: CASSQRPYGYTF; cdr3_nt: TGTGCCAGCAGCCAGCGCCCGTATGGCTACACCTTC
cdr3_length: 15; clone_size: NA; d_call: NA; v_call: TRBV7-6; j_call: TRBJ2-2; cdr3_aa: CASSLVQGFTGELFF; cdr3_nt: TGTGCCAGCAGCTTAGTACAGGGTTTCACCGGGGAGCTGTTTTTT
cdr3_length: 15; clone_size: NA; d_call: TRBD1; v_call: TRBV29-1; j_call: TRBJ2-2; cdr3_aa: CSVLPGQRNTGELFF; cdr3_nt: TGCAGCGTCCTACCGGGACAGCGGAACACCGGGGAGCTGTTTTTT
cdr3_length: 15; clone_size: NA; d_call: NA; v_call: TRBV5-1; j_call: TRBJ1-1; cdr3_aa: CASSLGGGVATEAFF; cdr3_nt: TGCGCCAGCAGCTTGGGAGGAGGGGTGGCCACTGAAGCTTTCTTT
cdr3_length: 19; clone_size: NA; d_call: TRBD2; v_call: TRBV4-1; j_call: TRBJ2-1; cdr3_aa: CASSQELVSRTSGENEQFF; cdr3_nt: TGCGCCAGCAGCCAAGAGTTAGTGAGTAGGACTAGCGGGGAAAATGAGCAGTTCTTC
cdr3_length: 12; clone_size: NA; d_call: NA; v_call: TRBV29-1; j_call: TRBJ2-7; cdr3_aa: CSVVNGPYEQYF; cdr3_nt: TGCAGCGTTGTAAACGGTCCCTACGAGCAGTACTTC
cdr3_length: 16; clone_size: NA; d_call: TRBD1; v_call: TRBV30; j_call: TRBJ2-5; cdr3_aa: CAWSEEDRALVETQYF; cdr3_nt: TGTGCCTGGAGTGAAGAGGACAGGGCACTTGTGGAGACCCAGTACTTC
cdr3_length: 15; clone_size: NA; d_call: NA; v_call: TRBV3-1/TRBV3-2; j_call: TRBJ2-3; cdr3_aa: CASSQDRDFTDTQYF; cdr3_nt: TGTGCCAGCAGCCAAGACCGGGACTTCACAGATACGCAGTATTTT
cdr3_length: 12; clone_size: NA; d_call: NA; v_call: TRBV5-5; j_call: TRBJ1-1; cdr3_aa: CASSFRNTEAFF; cdr3_nt: TGTGCCAGCAGCTTCAGGAACACTGAAGCTTTCTTT
cdr3_length: 17; clone_size: NA; d_call: NA; v_call: TRBV18; j_call: TRBJ1-6; cdr3_aa: CASSPIYRYFYNSPLHF; cdr3_nt: TGTGCCAGCTCACCAATCTATCGCTACTTCTATAATTCACCCCTCCACTTT
cdr3_length: 13; clone_size: few; d_call: TRBD1; v_call: TRBV12-3/TRBV12-4; j_call: TRBJ1-1; cdr3_aa: CASRSGGPSEAFF; cdr3_nt: TGTGCCAGCAGATCAGGGGGCCCCTCTGAAGCTTTCTTT
cdr3_length: 15; clone_size: NA; d_call: TRBD1; v_call: TRBV27; j_call: TRBJ2-7; cdr3_aa: CASSSQGADSYEQYF; cdr3_nt: TGTGCCAGCAGTTCCCAGGGGGCGGACTCCTACGAGCAGTACTTC
cdr3_length: 16; clone_size: NA; d_call: NA; v_call: TRBV30; j_call: TRBJ2-7; cdr3_aa: CAWSVSSTRASYEQYF; cdr3_nt: TGTGCCTGGAGTGTATCTTCTACTAGGGCATCCTACGAGCAGTACTTC
cdr3_length: 15; clone_size: once; d_call: TRBD1; v_call: TRBV18; j_call: TRBJ2-1; cdr3_aa: CASSEGTGAYNEQFF; cdr3_nt: TGTGCCAGCTCCGAGGGGACAGGGGCCTACAATGAGCAGTTCTTC
cdr3_length: 14; clone_size: NA; d_call: TRBD2; v_call: TRBV19; j_call: TRBJ2-5; cdr3_aa: CASSILGTKETQYF; cdr3_nt: TGTGCCAGTAGCATCCTCGGGACTAAAGAGACCCAGTACTTC
cdr3_length: 17; clone_size: NA; d_call: TRBD1; v_call: TRBV6-4; j_call: TRBJ1-5; cdr3_aa: CASSQPGQGYSNQPQHF; cdr3_nt: TGTGCCAGCAGCCAACCGGGACAGGGCTATAGCAATCAGCCCCAGCATTTT
cdr3_length: 15; clone_size: NA; d_call: TRBD1; v_call: TRBV5-4; j_call: TRBJ1-4; cdr3_aa: CASSSGTGIGEKLFF; cdr3_nt: TGTGCCAGCAGCTCTGGGACAGGGATCGGTGAAAAACTGTTTTTT
cdr3_length: 16; clone_size: NA; d_call: TRBD1; v_call: TRBV30; j_call: TRBJ1-2; cdr3_aa: CAWSVGGTGGYYGYTF; cdr3_nt: TGTGCCTGGAGTGTAGGCGGGACAGGGGGTTACTATGGCTACACCTTC
cdr3_length: 17; clone_size: NA; d_call: TRBD1; v_call: TRBV2; j_call: TRBJ1-5; cdr3_aa: CASSRGQGFRSNQPQHF; cdr3_nt: TGTGCCAGCAGTAGAGGACAGGGGTTTAGGAGCAATCAGCCCCAGCATTTT
cdr3_length: 16; clone_size: NA; d_call: TRBD2; v_call: TRBV6-2/TRBV6-3; j_call: TRBJ2-7; cdr3_aa: CASSYPGLAGGYEQYF; cdr3_nt: TGTGCCAGCAGTTACCCTGGACTAGCGGGGGGTTACGAGCAGTACTTC
cdr3_length: 15; clone_size: NA; d_call: TRBD1; v_call: TRBV5-4; j_call: TRBJ1-5; cdr3_aa: CASSPGTGANQPQHF; cdr3_nt: TGTGCCAGCAGCCCCGGGACAGGAGCCAATCAGCCCCAGCATTTT
cdr3_length: 14; clone_size: NA; d_call: NA; v_call: TRBV19; j_call: TRBJ2-5; cdr3_aa: CASSISGLQETQYF; cdr3_nt: TGTGCCAGTAGTATATCAGGGTTGCAAGAGACCCAGTACTTC
cdr3_length: 16; clone_size: once; d_call: TRBD1; v_call: TRBV18; j_call: TRBJ2-2; cdr3_aa: CASSPTSRGQTGELFF; cdr3_nt: TGTGCCAGCTCACCAACGAGCAGGGGGCAAACCGGGGAGCTGTTTTTT
cdr3_length: 15; clone_size: once; d_call: NA; v_call: TRBV27; j_call: TRBJ2-2; cdr3_aa: CASSFQRIPTGELFF; cdr3_nt: TGTGCCAGCAGTTTTCAGCGTATCCCCACCGGGGAGCTGTTTTTT
cdr3_length: 16; clone_size: NA; d_call: NA; v_call: TRBV9; j_call: TRBJ2-3; cdr3_aa: CASSVRQSTSTDTQYF; cdr3_nt: TGTGCCAGCAGCGTACGACAGTCGACTAGCACAGATACGCAGTATTTT
cdr3_length: 16; clone_size: NA; d_call: TRBD2; v_call: TRBV5-4; j_call: TRBJ2-2; cdr3_aa: CASSLRLAGHTGELFF; cdr3_nt: TGTGCCAGCAGCTTGAGGCTAGCGGGGCACACCGGGGAGCTGTTTTTT
cdr3_length: 13; clone_size: NA; d_call: NA; v_call: TRBV20-1; j_call: TRBJ1-1; cdr3_aa: CSASEHSNTEAFF; cdr3_nt: TGCAGTGCTAGTGAACATTCGAACACTGAAGCTTTCTTT
cdr3_length: 13; clone_size: NA; d_call: NA; v_call: TRBV28; j_call: TRBJ2-3; cdr3_aa: CASSLGQRDTQYF; cdr3_nt: TGTGCCAGCAGTTTGGGCCAGAGAGATACGCAGTATTTT
cdr3_length: 15; clone_size: NA; d_call: TRBD1; v_call: TRBV5-8; j_call: TRBJ2-5; cdr3_aa: CASSGTGIAQETQYF; cdr3_nt: TGTGCCAGCAGCGGGACAGGGATAGCCCAAGAGACCCAGTACTTC
cdr3_length: 15; clone_size: NA; d_call: NA; v_call: TRBV24-1; j_call: TRBJ2-2; cdr3_aa: CATSDGGRTTGELFF; cdr3_nt: TGTGCCACCAGTGATGGGGGCAGAACAACCGGGGAGCTGTTTTTT
cdr3_length: 15; clone_size: NA; d_call: TRBD1; v_call: TRBV6-5; j_call: TRBJ2-5; cdr3_aa: CASSVDRGARETQYF; cdr3_nt: TGTGCCAGCAGCGTAGACAGGGGAGCACGAGAGACCCAGTACTTC
cdr3_length: 14; clone_size: NA; d_call: TRBD1; v_call: TRBV27; j_call: TRBJ2-1; cdr3_aa: CASSSRSGGDEQFF; cdr3_nt: TGTGCCAGCAGTTCCCGCTCAGGGGGTGATGAGCAGTTCTTC
cdr3_length: 14; clone_size: many; d_call: NA; v_call: TRBV19; j_call: TRBJ2-2; cdr3_aa: CASRIQGGTGELFF; cdr3_nt: TGTGCCAGTAGAATACAGGGAGGTACCGGGGAGCTGTTTTTT
cdr3_length: 12; clone_size: few; d_call: NA; v_call: TRBV30; j_call: TRBJ2-7; cdr3_aa: CAWSMGAYEQYF; cdr3_nt: TGTGCCTGGAGTATGGGAGCCTACGAGCAGTACTTC
cdr3_length: 13; clone_size: NA; d_call: NA; v_call: TRBV30; j_call: TRBJ2-6; cdr3_aa: CAWNGPGANVLTF; cdr3_nt: TGTGCCTGGAATGGGCCTGGGGCCAACGTCCTGACTTTC
cdr3_length: 17; clone_size: NA; d_call: NA; v_call: TRBV30; j_call: TRBJ2-3; cdr3_aa: CAWRPHGLTLSTDTQYF; cdr3_nt: TGTGCCTGGCGTCCTCACGGACTAACCCTGAGCACAGATACGCAGTATTTT
cdr3_length: 13; clone_size: NA; d_call: NA; v_call: TRBV27; j_call: TRBJ1-5; cdr3_aa: CASRPGGNQPQHF; cdr3_nt: TGTGCCAGCAGACCAGGGGGCAATCAGCCCCAGCATTTT
cdr3_length: 14; clone_size: NA; d_call: TRBD1; v_call: TRBV6-4; j_call: TRBJ2-5; cdr3_aa: CASSDTGVQETQYF; cdr3_nt: TGTGCCAGCAGTGATACAGGGGTTCAAGAGACCCAGTACTTC
cdr3_length: 15; clone_size: NA; d_call: NA; v_call: TRBV7-6; j_call: TRBJ2-1; cdr3_aa: CASIARPGVRNEQFF; cdr3_nt: TGTGCCAGCATAGCCCGGCCCGGGGTACGCAATGAGCAGTTCTTC
cdr3_length: 13; clone_size: NA; d_call: NA; v_call: TRBV28; j_call: TRBJ2-7; cdr3_aa: CASSFDTTYEQYF; cdr3_nt: TGTGCCAGCAGTTTTGACACCACCTACGAGCAGTACTTC
cdr3_length: 15; clone_size: NA; d_call: NA; v_call: TRBV6-5; j_call: TRBJ1-5; cdr3_aa: CASLLGPNSNQPQHF; cdr3_nt: TGTGCCAGCCTACTGGGGCCAAATAGCAATCAGCCCCAGCATTTT
cdr3_length: 14; clone_size: NA; d_call: TRBD2; v_call: TRBV4-1; j_call: TRBJ2-3; cdr3_aa: CASSQTSGEDTQYF; cdr3_nt: TGCGCCAGCAGCCAGACTAGCGGGGAGGATACGCAGTATTTT
cdr3_length: 13; clone_size: NA; d_call: NA; v_call: TRBV30; j_call: TRBJ1-1; cdr3_aa: CAGQDRWGTEAFF; cdr3_nt: TGTGCCGGACAAGACAGGTGGGGCACTGAAGCTTTCTTT
cdr3_length: 15; clone_size: NA; d_call: NA; v_call: TRBV7-3; j_call: TRBJ2-1; cdr3_aa: CASSPPGDSYNEQFF; cdr3_nt: TGTGCCAGCAGCCCTCCCGGGGACTCCTACAATGAGCAGTTCTTC
cdr3_length: 13; clone_size: NA; d_call: TRBD1; v_call: TRBV3-1/TRBV3-2; j_call: TRBJ2-7; cdr3_aa: CASSQPLTGQQYF; cdr3_nt: TGTGCCAGCAGCCAACCGTTGACAGGGCAGCAGTACTTC